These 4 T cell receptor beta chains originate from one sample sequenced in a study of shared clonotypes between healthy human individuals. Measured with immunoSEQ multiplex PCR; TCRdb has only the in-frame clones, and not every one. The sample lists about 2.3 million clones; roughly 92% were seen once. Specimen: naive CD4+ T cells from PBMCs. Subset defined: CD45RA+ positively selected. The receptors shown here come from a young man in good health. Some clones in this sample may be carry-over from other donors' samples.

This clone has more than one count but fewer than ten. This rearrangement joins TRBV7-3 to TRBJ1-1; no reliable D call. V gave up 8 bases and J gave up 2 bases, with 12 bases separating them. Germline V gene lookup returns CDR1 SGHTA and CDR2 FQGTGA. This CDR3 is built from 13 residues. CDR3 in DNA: TGTGCCAGCCCCCACCTTATTAACACTGAAGCTTTCTTT. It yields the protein CASPHLINTEAFF. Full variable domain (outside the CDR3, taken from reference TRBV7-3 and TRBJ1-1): GAGVSQTPSNKVTEKGKYVELRCDPISGHTALYWYRQSLGQGPEFLIYFQGTGAADDSGLPNDRFFAVRPEGSVSTLKIQRTERGDSAVYLCASPHLINTEAFFGQGTRLTVV.

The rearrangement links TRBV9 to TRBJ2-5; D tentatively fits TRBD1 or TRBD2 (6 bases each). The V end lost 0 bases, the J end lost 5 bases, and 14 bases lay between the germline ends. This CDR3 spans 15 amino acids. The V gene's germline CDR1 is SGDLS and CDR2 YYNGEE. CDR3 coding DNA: TGTGCCAGCAGCGTAGGGTTTTTGGGGGGCGAGACCCAGTACTTC. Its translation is CASSVGFLGGETQYF.

CDR3 residues: CASRKQGENYGYTF. The CDR3 nucleotides are TGTGCCAGCAGGAAACAGGGGGAGAACTATGGCTACACCTTC. V and J are TRBV6-5 and TRBJ1-2; 8 nucleotides align to TRBD1. This CDR3 has 14 amino acids. Trimming removed 6 bases from V and 2 bases from J; junction bases left unmatched: 5. The germline V gene has CDR1 MNHEY and CDR2 SVGAGI.

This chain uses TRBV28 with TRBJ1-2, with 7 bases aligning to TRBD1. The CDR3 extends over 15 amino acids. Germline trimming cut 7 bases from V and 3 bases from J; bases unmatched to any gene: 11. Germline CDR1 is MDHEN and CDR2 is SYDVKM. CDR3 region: CASTGPGQADYGYTF. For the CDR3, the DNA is TGTGCCAGCACAGGGCCCGGACAGGCCGACTATGGCTACACCTTC.